The 10 T cell receptor beta chains below come from one sample, sequenced in a study of T cell clusters in autoimmune cytopenias. TRB was amplified from approximately 250 ng of peripheral blood genomic DNA per sample. TRB was amplified by touch-down multiplex PCR, primer pools A and B combined. Reanalyzing the multiplex PCR reads, TCRdb keeps one entry per CDR3 protein, without DNA. In total, the table holds 8,000 to 8,500 distinct CDR3 sequences. Sequencing was performed on peripheral blood. The receptors were gathered from a human donor with an autoimmune cytopenia or autoimmune hepatitis (not recorded which).

The chain carries TRBV6-4 and TRBJ2-1; TCRdb calls TRBD2, which cannot be checked without DNA. The germline V gene has CDR1 MRHNA and CDR2 SNTAGT. CDR3 length: 15 amino acids. The CDR3 loop reads CASTQTSGEINEQFF.

The V and J genes are TRBV6-5 and TRBJ2-1; the D call from TCRdb, TRBD1, cannot be confirmed without DNA. Germline assignment: CDR1 MNHEY and CDR2 SVGAGI. The CDR3 sequence is 14 residues long. The CDR3 sequence: CASSHRGLYNEQFF.

The rearrangement uses TRBV20-1 and TRBJ1-5. There are 14 residues in the CDR3. Germline V gives CDR1 DFQATT, CDR2 SNEGSKA (reference sequence). The CDR3 spells CSATWGGDNQPQHF.

This clonotype is medium-sized by frequency. The chain recombines TRBV27 with TRBJ2-2; TCRdb calls TRBD2, which cannot be checked without DNA. The CDR3 has 18 residues. CDR1 and CDR2 (germline): MNHEY, SMNVEV (reference sequence). The CDR3 spells CASSSGTSGRWDTGELFF.

The chain carries TRBV30 and TRBJ1-4; the TCRdb call, TRBD1, lacks DNA for checking. CDR1 and CDR2 (germline): GTSNPN, SVGIG (reference sequence). The CDR3 runs 13 residues. The CDR3 protein is CAWNPGVEEKLFF. Full variable domain (missing parts from reference TRBV30 and TRBJ1-4): SQTIHQWPATLVQPVGSPLSLECTVEGTSNPNLYWYRQAAGRGLQLLFYSVGIGQISSEVPQNLSASRPQDRQFILSSKKLLLSDSGFYLCAWNPGVEEKLFFGSGTQLSVL.

Judged by frequency, this clonotype is medium-sized. The J gene is TRBJ2-7, the V gene TRBV27; TCRdb lists TRBD2, though no DNA is available to test this call. Germline CDR1 and CDR2: MNHEY and SMNVEV (reference sequence). The CDR3 loop spans 16 amino acids. CDR3 sequence: CASSFWTSGGAYEQYF.

V gene TRBV20-1 combines with J gene TRBJ2-1; TCRdb proposes TRBD2, but this gene call is untestable without DNA. This CDR3 is built from 17 residues. Germline CDR1 is DFQATT and CDR2 is SNEGSKA (reference sequence). CDR3 protein: CSARPPVASGRYNEQFF.

This clonotype is identified as medium-sized from frequency. V usage is TRBV15 and J usage is TRBJ2-1. The V gene's germline CDR1 is LNHNV and CDR2 YYDKDF (reference sequence). The CDR3 is 15 residues long. CDR3 amino acids: CATSREDDRTLEQFF.

The chain links TRBV5-6 to TRBJ2-2; TCRdb gives TRBD1 as the D gene, but with no DNA this cannot be confirmed. In germline, CDR1 is SGHDT, CDR2 YYEEEE. The CDR3 contains 17 residues. The CDR3 loop reads CASSLVKSGGNTGELFF.

The chain links TRBV28 to TRBJ2-5; TCRdb gives TRBD2 as the D gene, but with no DNA this cannot be confirmed. Germline CDR1 and CDR2: MDHEN and SYDVKM. The CDR3 spans 16 residues. CDR3 sequence: CASSFVGSGRGSEQYF.